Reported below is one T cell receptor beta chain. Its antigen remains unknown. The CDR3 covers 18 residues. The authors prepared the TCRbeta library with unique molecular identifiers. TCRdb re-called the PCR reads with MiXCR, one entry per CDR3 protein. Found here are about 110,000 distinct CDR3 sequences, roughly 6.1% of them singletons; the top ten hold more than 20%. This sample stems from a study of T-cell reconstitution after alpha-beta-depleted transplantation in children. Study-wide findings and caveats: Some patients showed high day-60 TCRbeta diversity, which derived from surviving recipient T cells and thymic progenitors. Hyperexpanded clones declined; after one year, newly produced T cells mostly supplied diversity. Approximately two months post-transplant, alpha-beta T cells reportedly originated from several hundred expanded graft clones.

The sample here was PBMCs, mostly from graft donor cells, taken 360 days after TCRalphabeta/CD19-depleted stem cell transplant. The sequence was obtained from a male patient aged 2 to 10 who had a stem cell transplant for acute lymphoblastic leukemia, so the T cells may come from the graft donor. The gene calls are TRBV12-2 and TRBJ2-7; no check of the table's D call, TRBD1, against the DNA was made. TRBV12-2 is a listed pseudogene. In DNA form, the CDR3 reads TGTGCAAGTCGCTTGGGGACCGGGGGGTTCCAGGGGGCCTACGAGCAGTACTTC. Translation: CASRLGTGGFQGAYEQYF.